A selection of T cell receptor beta chains follows, all from one sample in a study of lymphopenia after photon versus proton radiotherapy. Data came from immunoSEQ multiplex PCR; TCRdb stores just in-frame clones and leaves some out. Altogether around 62,000 clones are present, roughly 80% being singletons, with the ten largest covering about 1.9%. The sequencing used peripheral blood, collected from a patient treated with proton-based radiotherapy. Source of these receptors: a man aged 55 to 70 with pancreatic cancer. Both conserved end residues are part of each CDR3. A D gene is named only where the DNA matches it firmly. Expanded clones get a size class; other rows say once, few or many, or leave the size out.

v_call,d_call,clone_size,j_call,cdr3_nt,cdr3_aa
TRBV9,TRBD1,NA,TRBJ1-2,TGTGCCAGCAGCGTAGCCGGGACAGGGATAGGTGGCTACACCTTC,CASSVAGTGIGGYTF
TRBV5-1,NA,NA,TRBJ1-2,TGCGCCAGCGGGTCCGGGGCAAGCTATGGCTACACCTTC,CASGSGASYGYTF
TRBV25-1,NA,NA,TRBJ2-7,TGTGCCAGCAGTGAATATGGCAGCTCCTACGAGCAGTACTTC,CASSEYGSSYEQYF
TRBV4-1,NA,NA,TRBJ1-1,TGCGCCAGCAGCCAAGGGTGGGGGGCGAACACTGAAGCTTTCTTT,CASSQGWGANTEAFF
TRBV30,TRBD1,NA,TRBJ2-3,TGTGCCTTTACAGGGGCCCTCACAGATACGCAGTATTTT,CAFTGALTDTQYF
TRBV9,NA,NA,TRBJ2-1,TGTGCCAGCAGCGTTGATAGCGGGACAGTTGAGCAGTTCTTC,CASSVDSGTVEQFF
TRBV28,NA,NA,TRBJ2-4,TGTGCCAGCAGTCCCCAGCTAGCCAAAAACATTCAGTACTTC,CASSPQLAKNIQYF
TRBV5-1,TRBD2,once,TRBJ2-5,TGCGCCAGCAGCCCGGGGGGTCGGGCCGAAGAGACCCAGTACTTC,CASSPGGRAEETQYF
TRBV27,NA,NA,TRBJ2-4,TGTGCCAGCAGTCCACACTATTCCCGGAACATTCAGTACTTC,CASSPHYSRNIQYF
TRBV19,NA,NA,TRBJ1-5,TGTGCCAGTAATGGGGTTCAGGGGAACAATCAGCCCCAGCATTTT,CASNGVQGNNQPQHF
TRBV9,NA,NA,TRBJ1-4,TGTGCCAGCAGCATGGGGTTGGCTCGGGAGGCTAATGAAAAACTGTTTTTT,CASSMGLAREANEKLFF
TRBV7-2,NA,NA,TRBJ2-3,TGTGCCAGCAGCGCTAGCACAGATACGCAGTATTTT,CASSASTDTQYF
TRBV15,TRBD2,NA,TRBJ2-7,TGTGCCACCAGCAGGAGGGGAGCGGGAGTTGGTTACGAGCAGTACTTC,CATSRRGAGVGYEQYF
TRBV7-9,NA,NA,TRBJ1-1,TGTGCCAGCAGCTTAGGGTCGACGCGGGAAGCTTTCTTT,CASSLGSTREAFF
TRBV30,TRBD1,NA,TRBJ1-2,TGTGCCTGGAGTACTCCGGGACAGGTCTATGGCTACACCTTC,CAWSTPGQVYGYTF
TRBV4-1,TRBD2,NA,TRBJ2-1,TGCGCCAGCAGCCAAGTGAGGACTAGCGGGAGCCATGAGCAGTTCTTC,CASSQVRTSGSHEQFF
TRBV28,NA,NA,TRBJ1-1,TGTGCCAGCAGTACACCGACAGTTAACACTGAAGCTTTCTTT,CASSTPTVNTEAFF
TRBV6-1,TRBD2,once,TRBJ2-7,TGTGCCGGGGGGGACGGCTCCTACGAGCAGTACTTC,CAGGDGSYEQYF
TRBV19,NA,NA,TRBJ1-3,TGTGCCAGTAGTACTCGAACCGGGAGCTCTGGAAACACCATATATTTT,CASSTRTGSSGNTIYF
TRBV19,NA,NA,TRBJ1-1,TGTGCCAGTAGTCCGACGCTGCGTGAAGCTTTCTTT,CASSPTLREAFF